The text below deals with one T cell receptor beta chain. Repertoires were generated with immunoSEQ multiplex PCR, while TCRdb's copy carries only in-frame clones and drops some. The sample holds 2 million to 3 million clones, 90% to 95% seen once. The CDR3 covers 15 residues. Germline V lookup: CDR1 MGHDK, CDR2 SYGVNS. Unmatched junction bases numbered 5, after V lost 4 bases and J lost 0 bases. This entry is derived from a study of shared clonotypes between healthy human individuals. Study background: Three plates each covered CD4 naive and memory; CD8 naive two, CD8 memory one.

The sample taken for sequencing was naive CD4+ T cells sorted from blood. Documented subset: CD45RA+ positively selected. V is TRBV25-1 and J is TRBJ1-1, with 7 bases that match TRBD1. The receptor comes from a young man in good health. CDR3 sequence: CASSVTGELNTEAFF. CDR3 sequence (DNA): TGTGCCAGCAGTGTTACAGGGGAGTTGAACACTGAAGCTTTCTTT.